The 24 T cell receptor beta chains below come from one sample, sequenced in a study of T cells in Graves' hyperthyroidism and ophthalmopathy. There were TCR beta CDR3 regions amplified from RNA transcripts. Carried out on the TCR CDR3, a first-round RT-PCR used the HTBI primer set. TCRdb independently ran MiXCR on the multiplex PCR reads; one entry per CDR3 protein. The data contain more than 550,000 distinct CDR3 sequences, 45% of them singletons. Sequenced sample: peripheral blood or thyroid tissue (not recorded which). The receptors derive from an adult man with Graves' disease, either hyperthyroidism or ophthalmopathy (not recorded which).

The chain couples TRBV7-9 to TRBJ1-1; 10 bases line up with TRBD1. Per the germline V gene, CDR1 is SEHNR and CDR2 is FQNEAQ (reference sequence). CDR3 length: 15 amino acids. V lost 3 bases to trimming and J lost 4 bases; unmatched junction nucleotides: 5. The CDR3 DNA reads TGTGCCAGCAGCTTTCCGGGACAGGGGTCCACTGAAGCTTTCTTT. Translating it yields CASSFPGQGSTEAFF.

The CDR3 DNA follows: TGCAGCGTTGAGGCGGGACTAGGTATCGAGACCCAGTACTTC. Protein sequence: CSVEAGLGIETQYF. The J gene is TRBJ2-5, the V gene TRBV29-1, with TRBD2 matching over 8 bases. With V trimmed by 3 bases and J by 5 bases, 8 bases remained unmatched. The length of the CDR3 is 14 residues. Germline loops: CDR1 SQVTM, CDR2 ANQGSEA.

V and J are TRBV7-9 and TRBJ1-2, with D perhaps matching TRBD1 (5 bases). There are 13 residues in the CDR3. V was cut by 5 bases and J by 4 bases, with 11 bases left in between. CDR1 is SEHNR, CDR2 FQNEAQ, per germline (reference sequence). The DNA for the CDR3 is TGTGCCAGCAGCCGGGACGGGACCTATGGCTACACCTTC. Residues: CASSRDGTYGYTF.

This clonotype came up once. The rearrangement joins TRBV7-9 to TRBJ1-4; D gene unclear. V lost 5 bases and J lost 8, with 18 bases in between. CDR1 and CDR2 from the germline V gene are SEHNR and FQNEAQ (reference sequence). CDR3 length equals 15 residues. CDR3 amino acids: CASSLSTGVEEKLFF. The DNA of the CDR3 is TGTGCCAGCAGCCTAAGCACCGGGGTGGAAGAAAAACTGTTTTTT.

The table lists this clonotype with a count of one. The junction departs from germline at one end; a sequencing error may be responsible. The rearrangement uses TRBV25-1 and TRBJ2-7; possibly TRBD2 for D (5 bases). Germline V gene sequence: CDR1 MGHDK, CDR2 SYGVNS. The CDR3 runs to 14 residues. CDR3 in amino acids: CASSYEGSPYKQYF. The CDR3 region has the DNA TGTGCCAGCAGTTACGAGGGATCACCCTACAAGCAGTACTTC.

This chain joins TRBV14 and TRBJ1-2; 9 bases align to TRBD1. The CDR3 extends over 15 amino acids. Germline assignment: CDR1 SGHDN and CDR2 FVKESK. J lost 4 bases, V lost 3 bases, and 6 bases had no gene match. CDR3 DNA sequence: TGTGCCAGCAGCCAGACAGGGGGTCGTAGCTATGGCTACACCTTC. It is translated as CASSQTGGRSYGYTF.

DNA of the CDR3: TGTGCCAGCAGCTTCCCGGGACGGAAAAACTATGGCTACACCTTC. It is translated as CASSFPGRKNYGYTF. The rearrangement joins TRBV7-9 to TRBJ1-2; possible D gene TRBD1, 5 bases. CDR1 is SEHNR, CDR2 FQNEAQ, per germline (reference sequence). V lost 3 bases and J lost 2, with 13 bases in between. The CDR3 totals 15 residues.

In its sample, this clonotype was seen a few times. The chain joins TRBV25-1 to TRBJ1-6; D uncertain. V was shortened by 6 bases and J by 1 base, with 10 bases between the two germline ends. Per the germline V gene, CDR1 is MGHDK and CDR2 is SYGVNS. This CDR3 has 15 residues. The CDR3 reads CASSQMGSYNSPLHF. CDR3 sequence (DNA): TGTGCCAGCAGCCAAATGGGGTCCTATAATTCACCCCTCCACTTT.

The chain joins TRBV2 to TRBJ1-4; no definite D call. V lost 0 bases and J lost 3, with 2 bases in between. Germline V gives CDR1 SNHLY, CDR2 FYNNEI. This CDR3 spans 13 amino acids. The CDR3 DNA is TGTGCCAGCAGTGAAGCAGCTAATGAAAAACTGTTTTTT. It yields the protein CASSEAANEKLFF.

In this sample, this clonotype turned up a few times. The chain couples TRBV19 to TRBJ1-2; 11 positions agree with TRBD1. J lost 4 bases, V lost 5 bases, and 3 bases had no gene match. Germline V gene lookup returns CDR1 LNHDA and CDR2 SQIVND (reference sequence). The CDR3 is 14 residues long. The CDR3 spells CASSGQGATYGYTF. The DNA for the CDR3 is TGTGCCAGTAGTGGACAGGGGGCGACCTATGGCTACACCTTC.

The table lists this clonotype with a few counts. The CDR3 is CARWGYEQYF. The CDR3 nucleotides are TGTGCTCGTTGGGGGTACGAGCAGTACTTC. V is TRBV11-1 and J is TRBJ2-7; D possibly matches TRBD1 or TRBD2 (5 bases each). The CDR3 totals 10 residues. Germline CDR1 SGHAT, CDR2 FQDESV (reference sequence).

This rearrangement joins TRBV13 to TRBJ1-2; tentative D call: TRBD1 (5 bases). The length of the CDR3 is 13 residues. V dropped 5 bases and J dropped 8 bases, with 15 bases sitting between them. CDR1 and CDR2 from the germline V gene are PRHDT and FYEKMQ (reference sequence). The chain's CDR3 is CASSQNRLPGYTF. The DNA of the CDR3 is TGTGCCAGCAGCCAAAACAGGCTTCCAGGCTACACCTTC.

The genes are TRBV6-5 and TRBJ1-6; D gene unclear. Germline assignment: CDR1 MNHEY and CDR2 SVGAGI. V lost 2 bases and J 1 base, leaving 12 bases between the germline ends. CDR3 length: 17 amino acids. CDR3 in amino acids: CASSYDPGGSYNSPLHF. The CDR3 region has the DNA TGTGCCAGCAGTTACGATCCAGGCGGTTCCTATAATTCACCCCTCCACTTT.

V gene TRBV20-1 combines with J gene TRBJ1-5; maybe TRBD1 (6 bases). Germline CDR1 reads DFQATT; CDR2 reads SNEGSKA (reference sequence). This CDR3 is built from 15 residues. Trimming removed 4 bases from V and 2 bases from J, with 15 bases in between. CDR3 DNA: TGCAGTGCTATCCGCAGGGGAAGAGGCAATCAGCCCCAGCATTTT. Its translation: CSAIRRGRGNQPQHF.

This clonotype has a handful of counts. The chain joins TRBV9 to TRBJ1-1; 7 bases line up with TRBD1. The CDR3 consists of 14 residues. V lost 5 bases to trimming and J lost 2 bases; unmatched junction nucleotides: 6. Germline V gene data show CDR1 as SGDLS and CDR2 as YYNGEE. CDR3 sequence reads: CASRGDSVNTEAFF. The CDR3 nucleotides are TGTGCCAGCAGGGGGGACAGCGTTAACACTGAAGCTTTCTTT.

The rearrangement links TRBV6-5 to TRBJ1-1, with a possible D match to TRBD1 (6 bases). V shed 2 bases and J shed 2 bases, with 21 bases lying between them. Germline CDR1 is MNHEY and CDR2 is SVGAGI. This CDR3 comprises 18 residues. The CDR3, as DNA: TGTGCCAGCAGTTACGGCCGTCCCCCGGGGGGCGAAAACACTGAAGCTTTCTTT. Translating it yields CASSYGRPPGGENTEAFF.

This clonotype was counted between two and nine times. The chain recombines TRBV20-1 with TRBJ1-1; D is ambiguous. Germline values: CDR1 DFQATT, CDR2 SNEGSKA (reference sequence). Deletions cut 5 bases from V and 1 base from J, with 8 bases between. The CDR3 spans 12 residues. The CDR3 nucleotides are TGCAGTGCTCCCGATCCGAACACTGAAGCTTTCTTT. Residues: CSAPDPNTEAFF.

This chain connects TRBV7-8 to TRBJ2-7; 7 bases are a match to TRBD2. V was clipped by 1 base and J by 3 bases; unmatched bases: 6. Germline V gene sequence: CDR1 SGHVS, CDR2 FQNEAQ. The CDR3 is 15 residues long. The CDR3 DNA follows: TGTGCCAGCAGCTTAGGGGGGGGGGACGGCTACGAGCAGTACTTC. It encodes CASSLGGGDGYEQYF.

There are many counts of this clonotype. This sequence joins TRBV29-1 and TRBJ2-5; D gene unclear. Germline V CDR1 and CDR2: SQVTM, ANQGSEA. This CDR3 region has 11 residues. CDR3 sequence (DNA): TGCAGTGTGATAGGAGAAGAGACCCAGTACTTC. This codes for CSVIGEETQYF.

This clonotype showed up many times. The chain uses TRBV29-1 and TRBJ2-7, with 10 bases lining up with TRBD2. Germline V gives CDR1 SQVTM, CDR2 ANQGSEA. J gave up 9 bases and V 1 base, and 9 bases lay outside the gene matches. This CDR3 region has 14 residues. The CDR3 nucleotides read TGCAGCGTTGAAGTGGGGCTAGCGGGAGCGGCGCAGTACTTC. Its translation: CSVEVGLAGAAQYF.

The V gene is TRBV12-3 or TRBV12-4, the J gene TRBJ1-5, with 7 bases fitting TRBD1. The V segment lost 6 bases and the J segment 14 bases; nucleotides outside the gene matches: 10. The CDR3 length is 12 residues. As DNA, the CDR3 is TGTGCCAGCAGCCCGGGACAGCAAGCCGAGCATTTT. Its protein product is CASSPGQQAEHF.

The chain links TRBV11-1 to TRBJ1-2; 8 bases are a match to TRBD1. Germline CDR1 SGHAT, CDR2 FQDESV (reference sequence). The CDR3 totals 19 residues. V lost 5 bases and J lost 3; bases outside the gene matches: 20. The CDR3 loop is CASSPSRPGGAPEHYGYTF. In nucleotides, the CDR3 is TGTGCCAGCAGCCCATCTCGTCCAGGGGGCGCCCCAGAACACTATGGCTACACCTTC.

The gene calls are TRBV7-3 and TRBJ1-6, with TRBD1 matching 10 bases. The CDR3 totals 14 residues. V dropped 7 bases and J dropped 11; count of bases not matched to a gene: 8. From germline, CDR1 is SGHTA and CDR2 FQGTGA. The CDR3 coding sequence is TGTGCCAGCACCCTAGGGGACAGGGGAACACCCCTCCACTTT. Translation gives CASTLGDRGTPLHF.

Turning to this clonotype: This could be a read error, since a much larger clone is one nucleotide away. The chain has TRBV24-1 and TRBJ2-5, with 7 positions matching TRBD2. The CDR3 is 16 amino acids. Germline values: CDR1 KGHDR, CDR2 SFDVKD. The CDR3 spells CAASDGDYGGQETQYF. CDR3 nucleotide sequence: TGTGCCGCCAGTGATGGGGACTACGGGGGGCAAGAGACCCAGTACTTC.